These T cell receptor beta chains were read from a single sample in a study of blood T cell repertoires in COVID-19. Only in-frame clones appear in the TCRdb table, and some are missing; sequencing was by immunoSEQ multiplex PCR. The sample carries around 52,000 clones, about 90% recorded once. The sample was peripheral blood. Receptors were obtained from an elderly woman with COVID-19, enrolled during active disease. Both conserved end residues are part of each CDR3. A D gene is named only where the DNA matches it firmly. Expanded clones get a size class; other rows say once, few or many, or leave the size out.

D gene	clone size	V gene	J gene	CDR3 protein	CDR3 DNA
.	.	TRBV7-8	TRBJ2-5	CASSLGHLRETQYF	TGTGCCAGCAGCTTGGGACACCTGAGGGAGACCCAGTACTTC
TRBD2	once	TRBV9	TRBJ2-2	CASSVSLGLSNTGELFF	TGTGCCAGCAGCGTCAGTCTGGGACTATCGAACACCGGGGAGCTGTTTTTT
.	.	TRBV6-4	TRBJ2-1	CASTGSQNEQFF	TGTGCCAGCACGGGGTCCCAGAATGAGCAGTTCTTC
.	.	TRBV2	TRBJ1-4	CASEAESNEKLFF	TGTGCCAGTGAGGCTGAGTCGAATGAAAAACTGTTTTTT
.	.	TRBV5-1	TRBJ1-1	CASGPTGKGTEAFF	TGCGCCAGCGGCCCAACAGGGAAGGGCACTGAAGCTTTCTTT
.	.	TRBV7-2	TRBJ2-1	CASSNDRKQFF	TGTGCCAGCAGCAATGACAGAAAGCAGTTCTTC
TRBD2	.	TRBV27	TRBJ2-7	CASRPLGSGGPSSYEQYF	TGTGCCAGCAGGCCCTTGGGAAGCGGGGGCCCTAGCTCCTACGAGCAGTACTTC
.	.	TRBV5-1	TRBJ2-2	CASSRLLSGLDTGELFF	TGCGCCAGCAGCCGGCTCCTCTCGGGGTTAGACACCGGGGAGCTGTTTTTT
.	.	TRBV29-1	TRBJ1-2	CSVDGGTDGYTF	TGCAGCGTTGATGGCGGGACCGACGGCTACACCTTC
TRBD2	.	TRBV7-9	TRBJ2-1	CASSPGTSGGYSSYNEQFF	TGTGCCAGCAGCCCGGGGACTAGCGGGGGGTACAGCTCCTACAATGAGCAGTTCTTC
TRBD1	.	TRBV25-1	TRBJ2-7	CASRNTGQGIHEQYF	TGTGCCAGCAGAAATACGGGACAGGGTATCCACGAGCAGTACTTC
TRBD1	.	TRBV5-1	TRBJ2-1	CASSPRTGDNEQFF	TGCGCCAGCAGCCCGAGGACAGGGGACAATGAGCAGTTCTTC
TRBD2	.	TRBV5-6	TRBJ2-6	CASRSFSGGTSGANVLTF	TGTGCCAGCAGATCTTTTAGCGGGGGGACCTCTGGGGCCAACGTCCTGACTTTC
TRBD2	.	TRBV4-1	TRBJ2-7	CASSQLAGFSYEQYF	TGCGCCAGCAGCCAGTTAGCGGGGTTTTCCTACGAGCAGTACTTC
TRBD1	.	TRBV2	TRBJ1-5	CASSVQGRNQPQHF	TGTGCCAGCAGTGTACAGGGGCGCAATCAGCCCCAGCATTTT
.	.	TRBV27	TRBJ2-1	CASSLTTDSREQFF	TGTGCCAGCAGTTTAACGACAGATTCCAGGGAGCAGTTCTTC
.	.	TRBV9	TRBJ1-3	CASSVEQGGNTIYF	TGTGCCAGCAGCGTAGAACAGGGAGGAAACACCATATATTTT
.	.	TRBV6-6	TRBJ1-1	CASSYLGARTEAFF	TGTGCCAGCAGTTATCTGGGGGCGAGGACTGAAGCTTTCTTT
.	.	TRBV3-1/TRBV3-2	TRBJ1-6	CASSPRGSSYNSPLHF	TGTGCCAGCAGCCCCCGAGGAAGCTCCTATAATTCACCCCTCCACTTT
TRBD1	.	TRBV18	TRBJ1-4	CASSPQSAGGRANEKLFF	TGTGCCAGCTCACCCCAGAGCGCAGGGGGTAGGGCTAATGAAAAACTGTTTTTT
.	.	TRBV4-2	TRBJ2-3	CASSVDQGSTDTQYF	TGTGCCAGCAGCGTTGACCAGGGAAGCACAGATACGCAGTATTTT
TRBD2	.	TRBV7-8	TRBJ2-3	CASSLVVAGGASTDTQYF	TGTGCCAGCAGCTTAGTGGTAGCGGGGGGGGCTAGCACAGATACGCAGTATTTT
TRBD1	.	TRBV7-9	TRBJ2-6	CASSLGQGSGANVLTF	TGTGCCAGCAGCTTAGGACAGGGGTCTGGGGCCAACGTCCTGACTTTC
TRBD2	.	TRBV6-5	TRBJ2-2	CASSYSGGRTGELFF	TGTGCCAGCAGTTACAGCGGGGGGAGGACCGGGGAGCTGTTTTTT
TRBD1	.	TRBV4-2	TRBJ1-1	CASSPQAGTGDTEAFF	TGTGCCAGCAGCCCCCAGGCCGGGACAGGGGACACTGAAGCTTTCTTT
.	few	TRBV11-1	TRBJ2-1	CASSLPDINDNEQFF	TGTGCCAGCAGCTTACCGGACATCAACGATAATGAGCAGTTCTTC
TRBD2	.	TRBV7-2	TRBJ2-3	CASSLVGLAGGNTDTQYF	TGTGCCAGCAGCTTAGTCGGTCTAGCGGGGGGAAACACAGATACGCAGTATTTT
.	.	TRBV6-1	TRBJ1-1	CASSEVGGNTEAFF	TGTGCCAGCAGTGAAGTCGGGGGTAACACTGAAGCTTTCTTT
.	few	TRBV7-7	TRBJ2-2	CASSLGTGASGELFF	TGTGCCAGCAGCTTAGGGACGGGAGCCTCTGGAGAGCTGTTTTTT
.	.	TRBV7-2	TRBJ1-6	CASSLGTPNSPLHF	TGTGCCAGCAGCTTAGGGACACCAAATTCACCCCTCCACTTT
TRBD1	.	TRBV25-1	TRBJ2-3	CASSEHRGGTDTQYF	TGTGCCAGCAGTGAGCACAGGGGTGGGACAGATACGCAGTATTTT
.	.	TRBV5-4	TRBJ1-2	CASSLANQGFYGYTF	TGTGCCAGCAGCTTGGCCAATCAGGGGTTCTATGGCTACACCTTC
TRBD2	.	TRBV7-6	TRBJ2-2	CASSPGGAGAGELFF	TGTGCCAGCAGTCCCGGGGGGGCCGGTGCCGGGGAGCTGTTTTTT
TRBD1	.	TRBV5-1	TRBJ2-2	CASSPGQGYTGELFF	TGCGCCAGCAGCCCCGGACAGGGATACACCGGGGAGCTGTTTTTT
.	once	TRBV2	TRBJ1-1	CASSRREATEAFF	TGTGCCAGCAGCCGCAGGGAAGCCACTGAAGCTTTCTTT
.	.	TRBV5-1	TRBJ1-3	CASSLETGSGNTIYF	TGCGCCAGCAGCTTGGAAACAGGGTCTGGAAACACCATATATTTT
TRBD2	.	TRBV3-1/TRBV3-2	TRBJ2-1	CASSRGGSYNEQFF	TGTGCCAGCAGCCGGGGGGGCTCCTACAATGAGCAGTTCTTC
TRBD1	.	TRBV2	TRBJ1-1	CASSDQGQTNTEAFF	TGTGCCAGCAGTGATCAGGGACAGACCAACACTGAAGCTTTCTTT
TRBD1	.	TRBV18	TRBJ2-3	CASSPLGTGKTDTQYF	TGTGCCAGCTCACCACTTGGGACAGGGAAGACAGATACGCAGTATTTT
.	.	TRBV19	TRBJ1-2	CASSTTGANYGYTF	TGTGCCAGTAGTACGACCGGAGCGAACTATGGCTACACCTTC
.	.	TRBV6-5	TRBJ2-1	CASSLEKARSYNEQFF	TGTGCCAGCAGTTTAGAGAAGGCGAGGTCCTACAATGAGCAGTTCTTC
TRBD2	.	TRBV10-3	TRBJ2-1	CAIKRTRIAGGDYNEQFF	TGTGCCATCAAACGCACAAGAATAGCGGGGGGGGACTACAATGAGCAGTTCTTC
.	.	TRBV7-6	TRBJ1-6	CASSNGQGGTNSPLHF	TGTGCCAGCAGCAACGGGCAGGGAGGGACCAATTCACCCCTCCACTTT
TRBD1	.	TRBV3-1/TRBV3-2	TRBJ1-1	CASTQQGAFGEAFF	TGTGCCAGCACACAACAGGGGGCATTTGGTGAAGCTTTCTTT
TRBD1	.	TRBV27	TRBJ1-1	CASSNQGAGTEAFF	TGTGCCAGCAGTAACCAGGGGGCTGGCACTGAAGCTTTCTTT
.	.	TRBV2	TRBJ2-7	CASRTVWGYEQYF	TGTGCCAGCAGGACAGTTTGGGGCTACGAGCAGTACTTC
TRBD1	.	TRBV6-5	TRBJ2-3	CASRQQGAGTDTQYF	TGTGCCAGCAGACAACAGGGGGCTGGCACAGATACGCAGTATTTT
TRBD2	.	TRBV7-2	TRBJ2-1	CASSSYRGGPYNEQFF	TGTGCCAGCAGCTCCTACCGGGGGGGCCCCTACAATGAGCAGTTCTTC
TRBD2	.	TRBV11-2	TRBJ2-3	CASSFPGLAVDTQYF	TGTGCCAGCAGCTTCCCCGGACTAGCGGTAGATACGCAGTATTTT
.	.	TRBV18	TRBJ2-7	CASSRPGGSYEQYF	TGTGCCAGCTCACGCCCCGGGGGATCCTACGAGCAGTACTTC
.	.	TRBV18	TRBJ1-3	CASSPESSGNTIYF	TGTGCCAGCTCACCAGAGAGCTCTGGAAACACCATATATTTT